Following are 7 T cell receptor beta chains from one sample sequenced in a study of shared clonotypes between healthy human individuals. TCRdb keeps only in-frame clones here, not all; method: immunoSEQ multiplex PCR. The repertoire holds about 100,000 clones, almost 70% seen once, with 50% in the top ten. The specimen was memory CD8+ T cells sorted from blood. This sample's subset: CD45RO+ cells pooled with CCR7-negative TemRA cells. The receptor source for this set is a man aged 25-45 years in good health.

V usage is TRBV23-1 and J usage is TRBJ2-7, with TRBD1 as a possible D gene (6 bases). TRBV23-1 is designated an ORF whose function remains uncertain. The CDR3 runs to 18 residues. V lost 1 base and J lost 6, with 25 bases in between. CDR3 sequence reads: CASSQFVRDTPPLLEQYF. The CDR3 DNA is TGCGCCAGCAGTCAATTCGTTCGGGACACCCCCCCACTACTCGAGCAGTACTTC.

The V and J genes are TRBV28 and TRBJ1-5; D perhaps matches TRBD1 (6 bases). Deletions cut 6 bases from V and 0 bases from J, with 24 bases between. The germline V gene encodes CDR1 MDHEN and CDR2 SYDVKM. The CDR3 loop spans 19 amino acids. This CDR3 reads CASRSPLQGEGLSNQPQHF. Written as DNA, the CDR3 is TGTGCCAGCAGATCACCCCTACAGGGAGAGGGCCTTAGCAATCAGCCCCAGCATTTT.

The V gene is TRBV7-3, the J gene TRBJ2-7; 13 bases are a match to TRBD2. From germline, CDR1 is SGHTA and CDR2 FQGTGA. V shed 5 bases and J 3 bases; nucleotides not matched to a gene: 10. This CDR3 region has 17 residues. The CDR3 bases are TGTGCCAGCAGCACGCCGGGACTAGCGGGAAAGGACTACGAGCAGTACTTC. It encodes CASSTPGLAGKDYEQYF.

The V gene is TRBV29-1, the J gene TRBJ2-3, with 7 bases matching TRBD2. Germline V gene lookup returns CDR1 SQVTM and CDR2 ANQGSEA. CDR3 length: 14 residues. V shed 3 bases and J 7 bases; nucleotides not matched to a gene: 10. This CDR3 is CSVEWAGAANTQYF. The CDR3 region has the DNA TGCAGCGTTGAGTGGGCGGGAGCTGCGAATACGCAGTATTTT.

This clone was counted a few times. This chain links TRBV14 with TRBJ1-2; D remains unclear. V lost 4 bases and J lost 4, with 13 bases in between. Germline CDR1 is SGHDN and CDR2 is FVKESK. CDR3 length: 14 residues. The CDR3 DNA follows: TGTGCCAGCAGCCCCACAAAACCTCCCTATGGCTACACCTTC. Encoded protein: CASSPTKPPYGYTF.

The genes are TRBV27 and TRBJ2-1, with D perhaps TRBD1 or TRBD2 (5 bases each). Germline V gene data show CDR1 as MNHEY and CDR2 as SMNVEV (reference sequence). V lost 8 bases and J lost 8, with 19 bases in between. The CDR3 has 14 residues. The CDR3 is CASSRPGAPHEQFF. The CDR3 DNA follows: TGTGCCAGCTCACGTCCCGGGGCCCCCCATGAGCAGTTCTTC.

The chain carries TRBV5-1 and TRBJ1-2, with TRBD1 as a possible D gene (6 bases). Germline V gene sequence: CDR1 SGHRS, CDR2 YFSETQ. The CDR3 length is 15 residues. Trimming took off 0 bases at V and 8 bases at J, with 17 bases between the two ends. The CDR3 region has the DNA TGCGCCAGCAGCTTGGAATCAGGGGAGTTGTACGGCTACACCTTC. Amino acids: CASSLESGELYGYTF.